The present T cell receptor (beta chain) was sequenced within a study of blood T cell repertoires in COVID-19. Study information: PBMCs, B-cell-depleted T cells, or T cells provided the cDNA or gDNA that made up the material.

Up to 2 weeks before entering the study, exposed participants had met a COVID-19 case. V shed 4 bases and J shed 0 bases, with 19 bases lying between them. CDR3 length: 17 amino acids. CDR1 is SGDLS and CDR2 is YYNGEE in the germline V gene. Methods used by the authors: Reference gene primers were amplified, and this amplification served to estimate nucleated cell counts. The method was immunoSEQ multiplex PCR; TCRdb's version includes in-frame clones alone and lacks a portion of them. V, J and clone size derive from that table, while D and trimming were established from the DNA sequence. The data contain about 240,000 clones, around 82% of them seen just once; the ten biggest clones take up approximately 3.8%.

This chain connects TRBV9 to TRBJ1-1, with D unclear. Specimen: PBMCs or T cells enriched from blood (not recorded which). The TCR comes from a woman aged 40 to 50 who had been exposed to COVID-19. Written as DNA, the CDR3 is TGTGCCAGCAGCCCCAATCCTCTGGAACAGATGAACACTGAAGCTTTCTTT. Translating it yields CASSPNPLEQMNTEAFF.